The 5 T cell receptor beta chains presented below share a single source sample, sequenced in a study of shared clonotypes between healthy human individuals. Only in-frame clones appear in the TCRdb table, and some are missing; sequencing was by immunoSEQ multiplex PCR. The sample has some 2 million clones, just under 95% seen once. Naive CD8 cells, CD45RO-negative and positively selected for CCR7, excluded terminally differentiated effector memory CD45RA+ cells. Sequencing was performed on naive CD8+ T cells sorted from blood. The receptors stem from a man in his late teens or twenties in good health.

The rearrangement links TRBV2 to TRBJ1-3; D gene ambiguous. The CDR3 is 14 residues long. In germline, CDR1 is SNHLY, CDR2 FYNNEI. Trimming stripped 3 bases from V and 1 base from J, with 7 bases between. The CDR3: CASSDVESGNTIYF. DNA of the CDR3: TGTGCCAGCAGTGATGTTGAATCTGGAAACACCATATATTTT.

V usage is TRBV5-1 and J usage is TRBJ2-7; D gene ambiguous. V lost 0 bases, J lost 2 bases, and 9 bases lay in between. Germline loops: CDR1 SGHRS, CDR2 YFSETQ. The CDR3 is made up of 14 amino acids. CDR3 loop: CASSLVGVTYEQYF. DNA for the CDR3: TGCGCCAGCAGCTTGGTTGGAGTAACCTACGAGCAGTACTTC. The complete variable domain, with remaining parts taken from reference TRBV5-1 and TRBJ2-7, reads KAGVTQTPRYLIKTRGQQVTLSCSPISGHRSVSWYQQTPGQGLQFLFEYFSETQRNKGNFPGRFSGRQFSNSRSEMNVSTLELGDSALYLCASSLVGVTYEQYFGPGTRLTVT.

This clone occurred once. Other DNA sequences of this sample code for an identical CDR3. V is TRBV19 and J is TRBJ1-1, with D possibly being TRBD1 (5 bases). The CDR3 spans 13 residues. Trimming pared 6 bases from V and 3 bases from J, leaving 11 bases between. Germline V lookup: CDR1 LNHDA, CDR2 SQIVND (reference sequence). The CDR3 reads CASSSTEYTEAFF. The DNA for the CDR3 is TGTGCCAGTAGCTCGACAGAGTACACTGAAGCTTTCTTT.

This chain joins TRBV11-2 and TRBJ2-7; D call uncertain. Germline CDR1 SGHAT, CDR2 FQNNGV. Trimming cost V 4 bases and J 3 bases, with 10 bases left between them. This CDR3 spans 13 amino acids. CDR3 protein: CASSYGPLYEQYF. The CDR3 DNA follows: TGTGCCAGCAGCTATGGCCCCCTCTACGAGCAGTACTTC.

This clone was observed once. V usage is TRBV11-2 and J usage is TRBJ2-7, with 7 bases that match TRBD1. Germline CDR1 and CDR2: SGHAT and FQNNGV. This CDR3 is built from 13 residues. With 4 bases clipped from V and 5 bases from J, the junction kept 5 bases outside the gene matches. DNA for the CDR3: TGTGCCAGCAGCTGGGACAGTCGCGACGAGCAGTACTTC. Residues: CASSWDSRDEQYF.